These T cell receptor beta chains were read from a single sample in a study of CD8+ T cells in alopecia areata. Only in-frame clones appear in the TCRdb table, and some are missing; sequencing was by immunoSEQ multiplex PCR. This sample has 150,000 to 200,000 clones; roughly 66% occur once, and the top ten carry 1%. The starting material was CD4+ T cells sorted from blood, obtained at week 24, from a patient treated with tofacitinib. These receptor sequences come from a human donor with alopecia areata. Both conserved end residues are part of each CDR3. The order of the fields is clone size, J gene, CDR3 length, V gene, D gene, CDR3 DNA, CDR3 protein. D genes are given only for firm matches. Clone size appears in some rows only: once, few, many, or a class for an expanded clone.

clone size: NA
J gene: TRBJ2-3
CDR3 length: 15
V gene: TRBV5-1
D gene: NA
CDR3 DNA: TGCGCCAGCAGCCCGGGCCCTAGTGAGGCAGATACGCAGTATTTT
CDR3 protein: CASSPGPSEADTQYF

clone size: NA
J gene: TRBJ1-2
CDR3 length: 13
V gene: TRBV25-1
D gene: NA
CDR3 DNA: TGTGCCAGCAGTGAACAGGGACACTATGGCTACACCTTC
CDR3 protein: CASSEQGHYGYTF

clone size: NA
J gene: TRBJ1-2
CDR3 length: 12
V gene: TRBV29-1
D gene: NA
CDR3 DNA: TGCAGCGTTGATGTAGTCGACTATGGCTACACCTTC
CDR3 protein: CSVDVVDYGYTF

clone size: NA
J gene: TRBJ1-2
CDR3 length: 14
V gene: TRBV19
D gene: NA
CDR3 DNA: TGTGCCAGTAGTGCCCCGGGACACCTATATGGCTACACCTTC
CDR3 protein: CASSAPGHLYGYTF

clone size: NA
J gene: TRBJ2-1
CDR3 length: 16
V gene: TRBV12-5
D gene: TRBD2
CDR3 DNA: TGTGCTAGTGGTCCCGGGGGGACTAGCTCCTACAATGAGCAGTTCTTC
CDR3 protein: CASGPGGTSSYNEQFF

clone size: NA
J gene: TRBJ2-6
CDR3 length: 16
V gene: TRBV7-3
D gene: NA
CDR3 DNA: TGTGCCAGCAGCCCAATAGGAGGGACTGGGGCCAACGTCCTGACTTTC
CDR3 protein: CASSPIGGTGANVLTF

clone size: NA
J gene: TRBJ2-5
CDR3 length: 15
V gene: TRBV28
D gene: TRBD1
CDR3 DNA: TGTGCCAGCAGTTTATTGGGGACAGTCAAAGAGACCCAGTACTTC
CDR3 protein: CASSLLGTVKETQYF

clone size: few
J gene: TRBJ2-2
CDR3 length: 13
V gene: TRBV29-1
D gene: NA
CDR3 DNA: TGCAGCTACAAATTTAAAAAGACCGGGGAGCTGTTTTTT
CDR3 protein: CSYKFKKTGELFF

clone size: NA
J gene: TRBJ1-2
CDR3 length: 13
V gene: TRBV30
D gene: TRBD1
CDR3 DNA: TGTGCCTGGAGTCCCACAGGGGTCTTAGGCTACACCTTC
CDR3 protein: CAWSPTGVLGYTF

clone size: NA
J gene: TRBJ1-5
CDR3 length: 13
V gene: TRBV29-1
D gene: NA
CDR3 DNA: TGCAGCGTTGTAGGACAGCCCAATCAGCCCCAGCATTTT
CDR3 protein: CSVVGQPNQPQHF

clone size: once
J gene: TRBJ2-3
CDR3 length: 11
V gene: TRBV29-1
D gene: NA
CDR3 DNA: TGCAGCGTTGACCTCACAGATACGCAGTATTTT
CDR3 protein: CSVDLTDTQYF

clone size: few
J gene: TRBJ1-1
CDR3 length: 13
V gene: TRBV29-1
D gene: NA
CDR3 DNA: TGCAGCGTTGAACAGGGGTTGAACACTGAAGCTTTCTTT
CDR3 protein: CSVEQGLNTEAFF

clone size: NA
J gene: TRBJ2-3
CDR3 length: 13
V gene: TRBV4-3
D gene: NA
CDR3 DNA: TGCGCCAGCAGCCAAGACCGCGTTGATACGCAGTATTTT
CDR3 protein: CASSQDRVDTQYF

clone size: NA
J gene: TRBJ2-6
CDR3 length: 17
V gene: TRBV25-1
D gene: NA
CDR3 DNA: TGTGCCAGCAGTGGTGGGGGACTGAGCTCTGGGGCCAACGTCCTGACTTTC
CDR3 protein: CASSGGGLSSGANVLTF

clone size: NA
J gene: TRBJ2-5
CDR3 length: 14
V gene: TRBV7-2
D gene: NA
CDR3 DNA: TGTGCCAGCAGCTTATGGCAAGGCCAAGAGACCCAGTACTTC
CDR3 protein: CASSLWQGQETQYF

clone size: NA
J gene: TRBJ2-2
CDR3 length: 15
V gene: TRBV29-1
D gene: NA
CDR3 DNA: TGCAGCGTTCAAATAAACGACAAGGTTGTCGGGGAGCTGTTTTTT
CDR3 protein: CSVQINDKVVGELFF

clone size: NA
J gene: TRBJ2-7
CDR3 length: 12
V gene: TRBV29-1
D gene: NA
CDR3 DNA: TGCAGCGTTGTAAGTCCACTCTACGAGCAGTACTTC
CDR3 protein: CSVVSPLYEQYF

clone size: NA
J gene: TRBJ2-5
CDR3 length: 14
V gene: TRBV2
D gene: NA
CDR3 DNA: TGTGCCAGCAATGTCCAGGGACTCGGGGAGACCCAGTACTTC
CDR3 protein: CASNVQGLGETQYF

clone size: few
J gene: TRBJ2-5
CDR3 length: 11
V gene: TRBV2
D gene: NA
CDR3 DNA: TGTGCCAGCCGCCTTCGGGAGACCCAGTACTTC
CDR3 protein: CASRLRETQYF

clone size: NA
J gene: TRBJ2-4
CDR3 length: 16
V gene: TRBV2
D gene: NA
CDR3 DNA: TGTGCCAGCAAAATGTTATCCCCGAGGGCCAAAAACATTCAGTACTTC
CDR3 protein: CASKMLSPRAKNIQYF

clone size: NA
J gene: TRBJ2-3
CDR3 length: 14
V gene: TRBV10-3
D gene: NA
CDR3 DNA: TGTGCCATCAGGAATAACACGATCACAGATACGCAGTATTTT
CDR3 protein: CAIRNNTITDTQYF

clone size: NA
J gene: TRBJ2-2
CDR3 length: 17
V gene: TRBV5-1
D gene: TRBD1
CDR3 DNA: TGCGCCAGCAGCTTGGGATTCCGACAGGGAAGTACCGGGGAGCTGTTTTTT
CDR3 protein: CASSLGFRQGSTGELFF

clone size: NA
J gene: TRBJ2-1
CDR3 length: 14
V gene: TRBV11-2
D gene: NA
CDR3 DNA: TGTGCCAGCAGCCCTCGCCGACTAGAGACTGAGCAGTTCTTC
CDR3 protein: CASSPRRLETEQFF

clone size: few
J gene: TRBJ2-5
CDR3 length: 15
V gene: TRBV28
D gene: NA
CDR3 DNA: TGTGCCAGCAGTTTATCACGGGGCGTTCAAGAGACCCAGTACTTC
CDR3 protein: CASSLSRGVQETQYF

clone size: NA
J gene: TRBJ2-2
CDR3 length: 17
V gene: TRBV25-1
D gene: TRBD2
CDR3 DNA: TGTGCCAGCAGTGAGCCGACTAGCGGAACGAACACCGGGGAGCTGTTTTTT
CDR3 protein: CASSEPTSGTNTGELFF

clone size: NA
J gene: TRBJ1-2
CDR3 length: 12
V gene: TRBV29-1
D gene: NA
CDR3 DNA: TGCAGCGTTGTACCAGCTAACTATGGCTACACCTTC
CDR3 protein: CSVVPANYGYTF

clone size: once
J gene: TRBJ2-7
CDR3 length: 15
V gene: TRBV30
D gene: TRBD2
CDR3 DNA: TGTGCCTGGAGTTTACTAGCGGGGCGCTCCTACGAGCAGTACTTC
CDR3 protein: CAWSLLAGRSYEQYF

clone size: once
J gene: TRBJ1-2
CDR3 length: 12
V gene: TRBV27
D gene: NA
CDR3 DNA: TGTGCCAGCAGTCCCCGGGCAGGGAGCTACACCTTC
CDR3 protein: CASSPRAGSYTF

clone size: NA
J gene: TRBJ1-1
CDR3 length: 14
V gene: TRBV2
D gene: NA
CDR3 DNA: TGTGCCAGCAGTGAGAGGCCCTCAAAGGCTGAAGCTTTCTTT
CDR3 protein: CASSERPSKAEAFF

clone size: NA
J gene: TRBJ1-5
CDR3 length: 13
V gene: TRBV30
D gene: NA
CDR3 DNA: TGTGCCTGGAGCCTCCGAGGGGATCAGCCCCAGCATTTT
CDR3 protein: CAWSLRGDQPQHF

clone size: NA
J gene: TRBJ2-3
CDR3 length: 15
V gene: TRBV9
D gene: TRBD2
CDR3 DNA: TGTGCCAGCAGCGTAGCTAGCGGATTCACAGATACGCAGTATTTT
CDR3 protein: CASSVASGFTDTQYF

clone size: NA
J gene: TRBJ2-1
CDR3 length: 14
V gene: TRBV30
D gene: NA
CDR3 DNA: TGTGCCTGGAGTGTTCAGGTAGTGGGCAATGAGCAGTTCTTC
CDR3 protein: CAWSVQVVGNEQFF

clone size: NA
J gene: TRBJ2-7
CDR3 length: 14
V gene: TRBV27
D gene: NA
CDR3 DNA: TGTGCCAGCAGCGTTATGACGAGCTCCTACGAGCAGTACTTC
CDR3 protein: CASSVMTSSYEQYF

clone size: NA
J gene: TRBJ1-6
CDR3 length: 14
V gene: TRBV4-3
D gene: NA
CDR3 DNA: TGCGCCAGCAGCCAAGAAACTCATAATTCACCCCTCCACTTT
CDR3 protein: CASSQETHNSPLHF

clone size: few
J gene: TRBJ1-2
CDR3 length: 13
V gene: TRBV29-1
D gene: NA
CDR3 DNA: TGCAGCGTTGAACGGGGGGCAAGAGATGGCTACACCTTC
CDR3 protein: CSVERGARDGYTF

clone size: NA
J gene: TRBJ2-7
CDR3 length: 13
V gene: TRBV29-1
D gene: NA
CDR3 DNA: TGCAGCGTTGACATCGACCAGGGTGGCGAGCAGTACTTC
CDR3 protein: CSVDIDQGGEQYF

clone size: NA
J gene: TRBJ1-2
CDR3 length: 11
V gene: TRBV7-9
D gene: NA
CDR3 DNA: TGTGCCAGCAGCTTCGGCAGTGGCTACACCTTC
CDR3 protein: CASSFGSGYTF

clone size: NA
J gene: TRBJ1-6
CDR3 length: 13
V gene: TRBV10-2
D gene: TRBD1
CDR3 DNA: TGCGCCAGCAGTTCCAGGGGGGGATCACCCCTCCACTTT
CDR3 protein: CASSSRGGSPLHF

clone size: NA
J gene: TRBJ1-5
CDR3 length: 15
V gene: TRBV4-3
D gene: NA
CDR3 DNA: TGCGCCAGCAGCCAAAACACAGGGTACCATCAGCCCCAGCATTTT
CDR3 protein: CASSQNTGYHQPQHF

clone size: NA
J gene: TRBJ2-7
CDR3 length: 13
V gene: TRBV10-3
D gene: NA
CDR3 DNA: TGTGCCATCAGTGAGGTTCAGGGCAACGAGCAGTACTTC
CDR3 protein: CAISEVQGNEQYF

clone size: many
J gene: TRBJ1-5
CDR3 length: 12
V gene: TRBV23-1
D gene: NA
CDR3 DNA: TGCGCCAGCAGTCAAGGTTATCAGCCCCAGCATTTT
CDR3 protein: CASSQGYQPQHF

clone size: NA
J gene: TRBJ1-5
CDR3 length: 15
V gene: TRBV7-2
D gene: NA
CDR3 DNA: TGTGCCAGCAGCTTATGCCCAGGGGAAGAACAGCCCCAGCATTTT
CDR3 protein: CASSLCPGEEQPQHF

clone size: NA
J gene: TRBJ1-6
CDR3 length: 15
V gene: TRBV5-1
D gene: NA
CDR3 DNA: TGCGCCAGCAGCTTGGTAGGCAGGTCCTATTCACCCCTCCACTTT
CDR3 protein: CASSLVGRSYSPLHF

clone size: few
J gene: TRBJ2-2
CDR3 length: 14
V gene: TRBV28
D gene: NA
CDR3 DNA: TGTGCCAGCAGGGATAGGGCTAAGACCGGGGAGCTGTTTTTT
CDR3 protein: CASRDRAKTGELFF

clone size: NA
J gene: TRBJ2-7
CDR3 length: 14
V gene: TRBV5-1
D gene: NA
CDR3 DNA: TGCGCCAGCAGGACCACACAGGGAATCTACGAGCAGTACTTC
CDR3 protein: CASRTTQGIYEQYF

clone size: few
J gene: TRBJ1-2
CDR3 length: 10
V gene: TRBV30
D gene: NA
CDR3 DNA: TGTGCCTGGAGCGATGTTGGCTACACCTTC
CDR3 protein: CAWSDVGYTF

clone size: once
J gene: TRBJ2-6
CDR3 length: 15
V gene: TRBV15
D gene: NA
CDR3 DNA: TGTGCCACCAGCAGGTCTCTCTCTGGGGCCAACGTCCTGACTTTC
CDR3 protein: CATSRSLSGANVLTF

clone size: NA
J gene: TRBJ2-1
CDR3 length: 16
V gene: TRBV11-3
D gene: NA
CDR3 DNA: TGTGCCAGCAGACGGATTGGGATCAGCTCCTACAATGAGCAGTTCTTC
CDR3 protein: CASRRIGISSYNEQFF

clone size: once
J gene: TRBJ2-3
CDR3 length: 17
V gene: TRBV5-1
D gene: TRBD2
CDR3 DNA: TGCGCCAGCAGCTTGGGGCTAGCGGGGAGCAGGACAGATACGCAGTATTTT
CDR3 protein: CASSLGLAGSRTDTQYF

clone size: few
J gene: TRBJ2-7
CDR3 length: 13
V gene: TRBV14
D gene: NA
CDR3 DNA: TGTGCCAGCAGTCCTACGGGGTTGTCAGAGCAGTACTTC
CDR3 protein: CASSPTGLSEQYF

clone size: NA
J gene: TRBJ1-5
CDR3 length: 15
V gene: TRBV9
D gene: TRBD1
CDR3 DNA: TGTGCCAGCAGCGTAGAGGCGACAGGGAGTCAGCCCCAGCATTTT
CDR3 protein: CASSVEATGSQPQHF

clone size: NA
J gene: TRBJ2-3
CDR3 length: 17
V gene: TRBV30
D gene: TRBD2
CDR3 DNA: TGTGCCTGGAGTGTCGTAGCGGGGGGTATAGTGACAGATACGCAGTATTTT
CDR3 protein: CAWSVVAGGIVTDTQYF

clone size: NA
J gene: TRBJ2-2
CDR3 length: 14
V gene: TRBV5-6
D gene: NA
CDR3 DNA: TGTGCCAGCAGCTTGGGGCTAAACACCGGGGAGCTGTTTTTT
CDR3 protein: CASSLGLNTGELFF

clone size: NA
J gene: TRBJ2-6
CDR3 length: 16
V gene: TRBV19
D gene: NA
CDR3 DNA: TGTGCCAGTAGTTCTCAAAGTGGTTTTGGGGCCAACGTCCTGACTTTC
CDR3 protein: CASSSQSGFGANVLTF

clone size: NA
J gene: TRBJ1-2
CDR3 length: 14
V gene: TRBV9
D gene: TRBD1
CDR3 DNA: TGTGCCAGCAGCAAGGGACAGGGGGCCTATGGCTACACCTTC
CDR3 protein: CASSKGQGAYGYTF